The next 24 T cell receptor beta chains were all read from a single sample in a study of blood T cell repertoires in COVID-19. TCRdb keeps only in-frame clones here, not all; method: immunoSEQ multiplex PCR. This table holds roughly 180,000 clones, less than 85% found once. The sample taken for sequencing was PBMCs or T cells enriched from blood (not recorded which). These receptors came from a man in his sixties who had recovered from COVID-19.

J is TRBJ1-5 and V is TRBV24-1, with D maybe TRBD1 (6 bases). The CDR3 totals 14 residues. CDR1 and CDR2 from the germline V gene are KGHDR and SFDVKD. V was clipped by 7 bases and J by 6 bases, with 15 bases between them. CDR3 region: CATRTLGAGQPQHF. The DNA of the CDR3 is TGTGCCACCAGGACGCTGGGGGCTGGTCAGCCCCAGCATTTT.

The chain employs TRBV29-1 and TRBJ2-2; D may be TRBD1 (6 bases). Germline V CDR1 and CDR2: SQVTM, ANQGSEA. V gave up 6 bases and J gave up 1 base, with 12 bases separating them. This CDR3 is built from 14 residues. The CDR3, as DNA: TGCAGCGTCTGGACAGAAAAGAACACCGGGGAGCTGTTTTTT. Its translation: CSVWTEKNTGELFF.

This clone was detected once. The V call is TRBV5-1, the J call TRBJ2-2; TRBD1 aligns across 10 bases. The CDR3 sequence is 16 residues long. Trimming removed 0 bases from V and 9 bases from J; junction bases left unmatched: 8. CDR1 SGHRS and CDR2 YFSETQ come from the germline V gene. The CDR3 loop reads CASSLAGGQGSRELFF. The DNA for the CDR3 is TGCGCCAGCAGCTTGGCTGGGGGACAGGGGAGCCGGGAGCTGTTTTTT.

The chain uses TRBV7-2 and TRBJ1-2, with 9 positions matching TRBD1. The V and J ends lost 3 bases and 8 bases, in that order; junction bases with no gene match: 7. CDR1 SGHTA and CDR2 FQGNSA come from the germline V gene. There are 14 residues in the CDR3. The CDR3 bases are TGTGCCAGCAGCTTCACGACAGGGGGAAGGGGCTACACCTTC. This encodes CASSFTTGGRGYTF.

This sequence joins TRBV15 and TRBJ2-1, with 13 bases lining up with TRBD2. This CDR3 is built from 15 residues. Germline CDR1 is LNHNV and CDR2 is YYDKDF (reference sequence). J gave up 6 bases and V 5 bases, and 4 bases lay outside the gene matches. The CDR3 reads CATSPRTSGGNEQFF. Written as DNA, the CDR3 is TGTGCCACCAGCCCCCGGACTAGCGGGGGCAATGAGCAGTTCTTC.

The J gene is TRBJ1-1, the V gene TRBV11-2, with D possibly matching TRBD1 (5 bases). The CDR3 runs 16 residues. The germline gives CDR1 SGHAT, CDR2 FQNNGV. The V end was cut by 5 bases, the J end by 6 bases, with 22 bases between. The CDR3: CASSPLTGTVGAEAFF. CDR3 DNA sequence: TGTGCCAGCAGCCCGCTCACCGGGACTGTTGGCGCTGAAGCTTTCTTT.

This sequence joins TRBV5-1 and TRBJ2-7, with D possibly matching TRBD1 (6 bases). V gave up 3 bases and J gave up 4 bases, with 14 bases separating them. The CDR3 runs 14 residues. CDR1 is SGHRS and CDR2 is YFSETQ in the germline V gene. The DNA of the CDR3 is TGCGCCAGCAGCTCCGGACAGTCCGAATACGAGCAGTACTTC. Its translation is CASSSGQSEYEQYF.

The chain is built from TRBV28 and TRBJ1-4, with a weak D call TRBD1 (6 bases). In germline, CDR1 is MDHEN, CDR2 SYDVKM. The CDR3 totals 15 residues. V was shortened by 5 bases and J by 8 bases, with 18 bases between the two germline ends. This CDR3 is CASSDRRDIGEKLFF. The DNA of the CDR3 is TGTGCCAGCAGTGATCGCCGGGACATTGGAGAAAAACTGTTTTTT. The complete variable domain, with remaining parts taken from reference TRBV28 and TRBJ1-4, reads DVKVTQSSRYLVKRTGEKVFLECVQDMDHENMFWYRQDPGLGLRLIYFSYDVKMKEKGDIPEGYSVSREKKERFSLILESASTNQTSMYLCASSDRRDIGEKLFFGSGTQLSVL.

The chain combines TRBV4-2 with TRBJ2-2; D is unclear. The CDR3 consists of 13 residues. Trimming stripped 2 bases from V and 2 bases from J, with 3 bases between. CDR1 is LGHNA, CDR2 YNFKEQ, per germline. The CDR3 loop is CASSQPNTGELFF. The CDR3 DNA reads TGTGCCAGCAGCCAACCTAACACCGGGGAGCTGTTTTTT.

This rearrangement joins TRBV28 to TRBJ2-3; TRBD2 aligns across 10 bases. The germline V gene has CDR1 MDHEN and CDR2 SYDVKM. The CDR3 is 16 residues long. V lost 5 bases to trimming and J lost 3 bases; unmatched junction nucleotides: 8. Here the CDR3 reads CASSPPSGSGTDTQYF. DNA for the CDR3: TGTGCCAGCAGTCCGCCTAGCGGGAGTGGGACAGATACGCAGTATTTT. Using reference TRBV28 and TRBJ2-3 for the parts outside the CDR3, the full variable domain is DVKVTQSSRYLVKRTGEKVFLECVQDMDHENMFWYRQDPGLGLRLIYFSYDVKMKEKGDIPEGYSVSREKKERFSLILESASTNQTSMYLCASSPPSGSGTDTQYFGPGTRLTVL.

The rearrangement joins TRBV7-6 to TRBJ1-2; TRBD1 matches 9 bases. Trimming at V came to 4 bases and at J to 4 bases, leaving 4 bases not matched to a gene. The germline V gene has CDR1 SGHVS and CDR2 FNYEAQ. This CDR3 region has 14 residues. CDR3 residues: CASSSTTGGYGYTF. The CDR3 nucleotides are TGTGCCAGCAGCTCTACGACAGGGGGCTATGGCTACACCTTC.

The rearrangement links TRBV7-9 to TRBJ2-1, with D tentatively TRBD1 (5 bases). This CDR3 region has 14 residues. Germline lookup yields CDR1 SEHNR and CDR2 FQNEAQ (reference sequence). The V end lost 0 bases, the J end lost 6 bases, and 9 bases lay between the germline ends. CDR3 sequence: CASSLATDLNEQFF. The CDR3 bases are TGTGCCAGCAGCTTAGCGACAGACCTCAATGAGCAGTTCTTC.

The rearrangement links TRBV7-2 to TRBJ2-3; 7 nucleotides match TRBD1. Trimming at V came to 4 bases and at J to 2 bases, leaving 3 bases not matched to a gene. The V gene's germline CDR1 is SGHTA and CDR2 FQGNSA. The CDR3 is 14 residues long. In nucleotides, the CDR3 is TGTGCCAGCAGCTCGGACAGGTACACAGATACGCAGTATTTT. It translates to CASSSDRYTDTQYF.

The chain has TRBV28 and TRBJ2-7, with a tentative D call TRBD2 (5 bases). This CDR3 spans 15 amino acids. The germline CDR1 and CDR2 sequences are MDHEN and SYDVKM. V lost 6 bases and J 4 bases, leaving 19 bases between the germline ends. The CDR3 sequence is CASRMGSRSNYEQYF. CDR3 in DNA: TGTGCCAGCAGAATGGGGAGCCGCTCTAATTACGAGCAGTACTTC. Looking up the rest from reference TRBV28 and TRBJ2-7 gives the full variable domain: DVKVTQSSRYLVKRTGEKVFLECVQDMDHENMFWYRQDPGLGLRLIYFSYDVKMKEKGDIPEGYSVSREKKERFSLILESASTNQTSMYLCASRMGSRSNYEQYFGPGTRLTVT.

The V and J genes are TRBV5-1 and TRBJ1-5; D uncertain. The ends were cut back, 0 bases at V and 9 bases at J, with 16 bases in the middle. This CDR3 has 15 amino acids. The germline V gene encodes CDR1 SGHRS and CDR2 YFSETQ. CDR3: CASSLVSGEDSPQHF. The DNA for the CDR3 is TGCGCCAGCAGCTTGGTAAGTGGCGAGGACTCGCCCCAGCATTTT.

The rearrangement joins TRBV9 to TRBJ1-1; D remains unclear. The V and J ends lost 0 bases and 1 base respectively, with 4 bases between them. The CDR3 length is 13 residues. Germline values: CDR1 SGDLS, CDR2 YYNGEE. CDR3 coding DNA: TGTGCCAGCAGCGTAGCCGGGAACACTGAAGCTTTCTTT. It yields the protein CASSVAGNTEAFF.

The chain uses TRBV19 and TRBJ2-1; possibly TRBD2 for D (5 bases). V shed 3 bases and J shed 7 bases, with 16 bases lying between them. Germline-derived CDR1 and CDR2 are LNHDA and SQIVND (reference sequence). The CDR3 extends over 15 amino acids. CDR3 sequence (DNA): TGTGCCAGTAGTATGATCGGGATAGCGAGGAATGAGCAGTTCTTC. It encodes CASSMIGIARNEQFF.

This chain joins TRBV5-1 and TRBJ1-3; 8 bases align to TRBD1. The junction had 6 bases not matched to a gene; V was cut back by 0 bases and J by 4 bases. This CDR3 has 16 residues. Looked up from germline, CDR1 is SGHRS and CDR2 is YFSETQ. CDR3 loop: CASSLGQGAPGNTIYF. As DNA, the CDR3 is TGCGCCAGCAGCTTGGGGCAGGGGGCGCCCGGAAACACCATATATTTT.

The rearrangement uses TRBV24-1 and TRBJ2-3; 10 bases line up with TRBD1. The CDR3 length is 15 residues. Trimming cost V 4 bases and J 5 bases; bases outside gene matches: 5. CDR1 is KGHDR and CDR2 is SFDVKD in the germline V gene. DNA of the CDR3: TGTGCCACCAGTGAGCAGACAGGGGGCATAGATACGCAGTATTTT. Its protein product is CATSEQTGGIDTQYF.

The chain links TRBV7-9 to TRBJ1-4; 7 nucleotides match TRBD1. V lost 4 bases and J lost 0; bases outside the gene matches: 5. This CDR3 is built from 16 residues. Germline-derived CDR1 and CDR2 are SEHNR and FQNEAQ (reference sequence). For the CDR3, the DNA is TGTGCCAGCAGCTCCCGACAGGGTGCAACTAATGAAAAACTGTTTTTT. Translation gives CASSSRQGATNEKLFF. Using reference TRBV7-9 and TRBJ1-4 for the parts outside the CDR3, the full variable domain is DTGVSQNPRHKITKRGQNVTFRCDPISEHNRLYWYRQTLGQGPEFLTYFQNEAQLEKSRLLSDRFSAERPKGSFSTLEIQRTEQGDSAMYLCASSSRQGATNEKLFFGSGTQLSVL.

The chain recombines TRBV28 with TRBJ1-5, with D unresolved. CDR1 and CDR2 (germline): MDHEN, SYDVKM. CDR3 length equals 17 residues. Trimming shortened V by 8 bases and J by 7 bases, and 27 bases separated the two germline ends. The CDR3 protein is CASFIGSRQSLRQPQHF. CDR3 nucleotide sequence: TGTGCCAGCTTTATTGGGTCGCGGCAGTCATTGAGGCAGCCCCAGCATTTT.

The V gene is TRBV6-5, the J gene TRBJ2-5, with 7 bases matching TRBD1. V was clipped by 9 bases and J by 5 bases; unmatched bases: 6. The length of the CDR3 is 12 residues. CDR1 and CDR2 (germline): MNHEY, SVGAGI. The CDR3, as DNA: TGTGCCAGTAACAGGGGTAAGGAGACCCAGTACTTC. Translation: CASNRGKETQYF.

Many counts were recorded for this clone. This rearrangement joins TRBV2 to TRBJ1-5; TRBD1 is a possible D gene (5 bases). Trimming took off 3 bases at V and 0 bases at J, with 9 bases between the two ends. CDR3 size: 15 residues. The germline V gene encodes CDR1 SNHLY and CDR2 FYNNEI. The CDR3 here is CASSDDSASNQPQHF. The CDR3 bases are TGTGCCAGCAGTGACGACAGTGCTAGCAATCAGCCCCAGCATTTT.

The chain is built from TRBV5-5 and TRBJ2-7; 7 nucleotides line up with TRBD1. The germline V gene encodes CDR1 SGHKS and CDR2 YYEKEE (reference sequence). The CDR3 totals 16 residues. V lost 2 bases and J lost 3; bases outside the gene matches: 11. The CDR3 spells CASSFDAGGTVYEQYF. The CDR3, as DNA: TGTGCCAGCAGCTTCGATGCAGGGGGAACCGTCTACGAGCAGTACTTC. Full variable domain (rest looked up from reference TRBV5-5 and TRBJ2-7): DAGVTQSPTHLIKTRGQQVTLRCSPISGHKSVSWYQQVLGQGPQFIFQYYEKEERGRGNFPDRFSARQFPNYSSELNVNALLLGDSALYLCASSFDAGGTVYEQYFGPGTRLTVT.